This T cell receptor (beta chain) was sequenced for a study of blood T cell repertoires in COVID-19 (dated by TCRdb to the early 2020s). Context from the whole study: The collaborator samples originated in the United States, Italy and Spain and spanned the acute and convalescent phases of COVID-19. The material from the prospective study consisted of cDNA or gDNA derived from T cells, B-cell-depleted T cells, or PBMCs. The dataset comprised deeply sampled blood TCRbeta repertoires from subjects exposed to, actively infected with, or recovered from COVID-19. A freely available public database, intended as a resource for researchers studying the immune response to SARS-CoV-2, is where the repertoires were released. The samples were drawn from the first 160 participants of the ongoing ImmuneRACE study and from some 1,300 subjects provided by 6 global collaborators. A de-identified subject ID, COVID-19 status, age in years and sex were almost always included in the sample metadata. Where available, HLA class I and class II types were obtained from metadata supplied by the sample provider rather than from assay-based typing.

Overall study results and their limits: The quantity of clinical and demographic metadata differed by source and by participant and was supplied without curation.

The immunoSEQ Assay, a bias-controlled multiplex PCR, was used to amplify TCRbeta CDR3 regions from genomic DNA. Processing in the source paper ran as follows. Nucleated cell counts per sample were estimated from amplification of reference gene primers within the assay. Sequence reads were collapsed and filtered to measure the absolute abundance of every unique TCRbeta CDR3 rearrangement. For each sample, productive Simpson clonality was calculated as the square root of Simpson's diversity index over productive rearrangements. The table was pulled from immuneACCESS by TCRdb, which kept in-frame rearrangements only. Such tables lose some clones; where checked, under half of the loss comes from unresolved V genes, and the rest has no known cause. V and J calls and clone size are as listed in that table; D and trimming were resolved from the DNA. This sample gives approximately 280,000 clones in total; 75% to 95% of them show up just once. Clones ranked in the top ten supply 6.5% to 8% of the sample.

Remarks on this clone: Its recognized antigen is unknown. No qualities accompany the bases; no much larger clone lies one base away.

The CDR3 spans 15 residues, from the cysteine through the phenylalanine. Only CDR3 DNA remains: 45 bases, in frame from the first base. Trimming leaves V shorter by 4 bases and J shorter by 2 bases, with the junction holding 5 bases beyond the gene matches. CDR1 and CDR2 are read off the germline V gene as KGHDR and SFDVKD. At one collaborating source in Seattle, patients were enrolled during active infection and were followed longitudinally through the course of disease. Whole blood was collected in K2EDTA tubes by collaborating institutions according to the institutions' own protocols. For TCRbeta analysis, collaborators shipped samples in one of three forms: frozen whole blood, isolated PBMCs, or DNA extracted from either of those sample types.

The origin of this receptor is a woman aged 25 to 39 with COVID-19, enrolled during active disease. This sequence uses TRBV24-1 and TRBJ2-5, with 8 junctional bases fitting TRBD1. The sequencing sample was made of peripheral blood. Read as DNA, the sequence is TGTGCCACCAGTGACACCAGGACAGGGCAAGAGACCCAGTACTTC. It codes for CATSDTRTGQETQYF.